The rows below give T cell receptor beta chains drawn from one sample of a study of cytomegalovirus exposure and HLA in healthy donors. The assay was immunoSEQ multiplex PCR, and TCRdb's table has in-frame clones only and misses some. In the table there are around 100,000 clones, around 79% of which are singletons. The source material was PBMCs. The receptor source for this set is a woman in her thirties or forties in good health and CMV-seronegative. Both conserved end residues are part of each CDR3. The D gene is left open where the match is weak. Size values are once, few and many counts, or a class for expanded clones, and some rows have none.

v_gene,abundance,j_gene,d_gene,CDR3nt,CDR3aa
TRBV18,.,TRBJ1-1,TRBD1,TGTGCCAGCTCAGTATTACAGGGGGCAGGGACTGAAGCTTTCTTT,CASSVLQGAGTEAFF
TRBV9,.,TRBJ1-1,.,TGTGCCAGCAGGACTGACGGCTCGAACACTGAAGCTTTCTTT,CASRTDGSNTEAFF
TRBV7-9,.,TRBJ2-1,.,TGTGCCAGCAGCGCGCGACAGGCCCACAATGAGCAGTTCTTC,CASSARQAHNEQFF
TRBV7-3,.,TRBJ1-1,TRBD1,TGTGCCAGCAGCCGGACAGGGATGAACACTGAAGCTTTCTTT,CASSRTGMNTEAFF
TRBV28,.,TRBJ2-3,.,TGTGCCAGCAGTTTCCCCTTGGATAGCGGAGCTAGCACAGATACGCAGTATTTT,CASSFPLDSGASTDTQYF
TRBV18,.,TRBJ1-4,.,TGTGCCAGCTCACCGAGCACGATAACTAATGAAAAACTGTTTTTT,CASSPSTITNEKLFF
TRBV2,.,TRBJ1-3,.,TGTGCCAGCAGTGAATCTCAGAACCTAGCTGGAAACACCATATATTTT,CASSESQNLAGNTIYF
TRBV7-9,.,TRBJ2-5,TRBD2,TGTGCCAGCAGCCCCCTAGCGGGGGCGGAGACCCAGTACTTC,CASSPLAGAETQYF
TRBV10-3,once,TRBJ1-3,.,TGTGCCATCAGTGAAAGGAGCTCTGGAAACACCATATATTTT,CAISERSSGNTIYF
TRBV6-1,.,TRBJ1-2,.,TGTGCCAGCAGTGAAGCTGGGGGGAGCTATGGCTACACCTTC,CASSEAGGSYGYTF
TRBV21-1,.,TRBJ2-1,.,TGTGCCAGCAGCAAAGGACTAGCGGGATCAAACTTTGCTTACAATGAGCAGTTCTTC,CASSKGLAGSNFAYNEQFF
TRBV9,.,TRBJ1-2,TRBD1,TGTGCCAGCAGCGTAGCGGGACAGGGGATATATAACTATGGCTACACCTTC,CASSVAGQGIYNYGYTF
TRBV19,.,TRBJ1-5,.,TGTGCCAGTAGTATCCGGGGACAAAGCAATCAGCCCCAGCATTTT,CASSIRGQSNQPQHF
TRBV25-1,.,TRBJ1-2,TRBD1,TGTGCCAGCAGCGGGACAGGCTATGGCTACACCTTC,CASSGTGYGYTF
TRBV18,.,TRBJ1-1,TRBD1,TGTGCCAGCTCACTCCTGGAGGGACAGGGGACTGAAGCTTTCTTT,CASSLLEGQGTEAFF
TRBV7-9,.,TRBJ1-1,.,TGTGCCAGCAGCTTAGGACAGAAGAACACTGAAGCTTTCTTT,CASSLGQKNTEAFF
TRBV27,few,TRBJ2-7,.,TGTGCCAGCAGTGATCGGGGAGTGTACGAGCAGTACTTC,CASSDRGVYEQYF
TRBV11-3,.,TRBJ2-5,TRBD2,TGTGCCAGCAGCTTAGGAGCGGGAGGTGGGCAAGAGACCCAGTACTTC,CASSLGAGGGQETQYF
TRBV25-1,.,TRBJ2-3,.,TGTGCCAGCAGTGTGGTGAGCAGGCCGGATACGCAGTATTTT,CASSVVSRPDTQYF
TRBV29-1,.,TRBJ1-4,.,TGCAGCGTTGGGACAGAGAATGAAAAACTGTTTTTT,CSVGTENEKLFF
TRBV19,.,TRBJ1-2,.,TGTGCCAGTAGTATAGGGGGCCCCCCCCGAATATATGGCTACACCTTC,CASSIGGPPRIYGYTF
TRBV28,.,TRBJ1-2,TRBD1,TGTGCCAGCAGTTTATATGGACAGGGAGTTGACTATGGCTACACCTTC,CASSLYGQGVDYGYTF
TRBV6-6,.,TRBJ1-6,.,TGTGCCAGCAGTTACAGGGTTCGGGAATCACCCCTCCACTTT,CASSYRVRESPLHF
TRBV5-1,.,TRBJ2-2,TRBD2,TGCGCCAGCAGCTTTCTCTTGGCGGGAGTGAGCACCGGGGAGCTGTTTTTT,CASSFLLAGVSTGELFF
TRBV9,.,TRBJ2-7,TRBD1,TGTGCCAGCAGCTCCCGGACAGGGAGCTCCTACGAGCAGTACTTC,CASSSRTGSSYEQYF
TRBV28,.,TRBJ2-1,TRBD2,TGTGCCAGCAGTCGGAGGACTAGCGGGCAATACAATGAGCAGTTCTTC,CASSRRTSGQYNEQFF
TRBV6-6,.,TRBJ1-4,.,TGTGCCAGCAGTCCGGGGTTAGATAATGAAAAACTGTTTTTT,CASSPGLDNEKLFF
TRBV27,.,TRBJ1-2,.,TGTGCCAGCAGTCCGACGCCCACCAGGGGTGGTCGAGGCTACACCTTC,CASSPTPTRGGRGYTF
TRBV9,.,TRBJ2-1,.,TGTGCCAGCAGCGTAGCTTTCGGCAATGAGCAGTTCTTC,CASSVAFGNEQFF
TRBV7-2,.,TRBJ2-7,.,TGTGCCAGCAGCACAAAGACGGGCGAGCAGTACTTC,CASSTKTGEQYF
TRBV5-1,.,TRBJ1-3,TRBD1,TGCGCCAGCAGCTTGGAGGACAGGCATCGAGACACCATATATTTT,CASSLEDRHRDTIYF
TRBV10-3,.,TRBJ1-1,.,TGTGCCATCAGTGAGCCGGGAAACACTGAAGCTTTCTTT,CAISEPGNTEAFF
TRBV28,.,TRBJ2-5,.,TGTGCCAGCAGTCCCAGCCATACGCGGTCGGAGACCCAGTACTTC,CASSPSHTRSETQYF
TRBV9,.,TRBJ2-7,TRBD1,TGTGCCAGCAGCAAAGGACAGGGCCTCACCTACGAGCAGTACTTC,CASSKGQGLTYEQYF
TRBV5-4,.,TRBJ2-7,.,TGTGCCAGCAGCTACCCGACAGGAAACTACGAGCAGTACTTC,CASSYPTGNYEQYF
TRBV10-3,.,TRBJ2-2,.,TGTGCCATCACACAGGGTCTACTCACCGGGGAGCTGTTTTTT,CAITQGLLTGELFF
TRBV19,.,TRBJ2-7,.,TGTGCCAGTAGTATGGAGACAGGCCTAACAGGCGAGCAGTACTTC,CASSMETGLTGEQYF
TRBV11-2,.,TRBJ1-5,.,TGTGCCAGCAGCTTAGGGGGGGATCAGCCCCAGCATTTT,CASSLGGDQPQHF
TRBV7-2,.,TRBJ2-5,TRBD1,TGTGCCAGCAGCTTTGGGACAGGGGGGGGAGAGACCCAGTACTTC,CASSFGTGGGETQYF
TRBV6-6,.,TRBJ2-1,TRBD2,TGTGCCAGCAGCACGGGACTAGTAAACAATGAGCAGTTCTTC,CASSTGLVNNEQFF
TRBV6-1,few,TRBJ2-1,TRBD2,TGTGCCAGCAGTGAAAGCAGCGGGGGTTCCTACAATGAGCAGTTCTTC,CASSESSGGSYNEQFF
TRBV29-1,.,TRBJ1-2,.,TGCAGCGTTGGGCCCGTTGGAGGGGACGGGGATGGCTACACCTTC,CSVGPVGGDGDGYTF
TRBV5-4,few,TRBJ1-1,.,TGTGCCAGCAGCTGGGGGGTAGAGGTATCGAACACTGAAGCTTTCTTT,CASSWGVEVSNTEAFF
TRBV7-8,.,TRBJ2-7,TRBD1,TGTGCCAGCAGCATCGGACAGGGTTCCTACGAGCAGTACTTC,CASSIGQGSYEQYF